This record concerns one T cell receptor (beta chain) sequence. The protocol was immunoSEQ multiplex PCR, while the TCRdb copy is restricted to in-frame clones and leaves out a portion. The table has 40,000 to 65,000 clones, roughly 88% seen once. The data are from a study of OX40 agonist ivuxolimab in advanced cancers. The overall study: Eligibility rules accepted prior anti-PD-1, anti-PD-L1 or anti-CTLA-4 therapy, and over 30% had some.

Germline trimming cut 4 bases from V and 7 bases from J; bases unmatched to any gene: 7. Germline CDR1 is SGHAT and CDR2 is FQNNGV. CDR3 length: 15 residues. The V and J genes are TRBV11-2 and TRBJ1-4, with TRBD1 matching over 9 bases. The origin of this receptor is an adult with an advanced solid tumor such as melanoma, head and neck, liver or kidney cancer. The sequencing here drew on CD4+ or CD8+ T cells sorted from blood, taken in a trial of the OX40 agonist ivuxolimab. CDR3 region: CASSWGQGVGEKLFF. CDR3 nucleotide sequence: TGTGCCAGCAGCTGGGGACAGGGTGTCGGTGAAAAACTGTTTTTT.